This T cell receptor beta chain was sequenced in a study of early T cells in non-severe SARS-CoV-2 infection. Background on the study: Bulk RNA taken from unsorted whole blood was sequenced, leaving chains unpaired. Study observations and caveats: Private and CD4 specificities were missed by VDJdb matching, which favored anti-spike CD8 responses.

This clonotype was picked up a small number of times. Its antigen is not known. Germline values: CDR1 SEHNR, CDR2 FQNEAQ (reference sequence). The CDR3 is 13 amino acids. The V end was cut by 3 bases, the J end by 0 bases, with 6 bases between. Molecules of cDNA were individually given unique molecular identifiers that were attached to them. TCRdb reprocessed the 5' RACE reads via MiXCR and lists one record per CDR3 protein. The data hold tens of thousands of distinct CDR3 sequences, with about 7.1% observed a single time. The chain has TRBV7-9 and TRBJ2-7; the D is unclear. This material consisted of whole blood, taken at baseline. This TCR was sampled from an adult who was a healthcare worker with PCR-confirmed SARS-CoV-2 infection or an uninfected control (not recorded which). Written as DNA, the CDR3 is TGTGCCAGCAGCTTCCCCGCCTCCTACGAGCAGTACTTC. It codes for CASSFPASYEQYF.